The 14 T cell receptor beta chains below were found in one sample sequenced in a study of T cell repertoires in aging, cancer and after chemotherapy. TCR beta rearrangements were amplified from peripheral blood genomic DNA. Rearranged V-D-J TRB sequences were amplified with a mixed TRB-A/B primer pool. TCRdb redid the calling of the multiplex PCR reads with MiXCR, one entry per CDR3 protein. Found here are a few thousand distinct CDR3 sequences, over 50% of them singletons; the top ten hold 25% to 30%. Sequences were obtained from blood. The receptor source for this set is a human donor with a solid tumor.

The V and J genes are TRBV7-2 and TRBJ1-2, with 7 nucleotides matching TRBD1. J gave up 0 bases and V 4 bases, and 8 bases lay outside the gene matches. Germline CDR1 reads SGHTA; CDR2 reads FQGNSA. This CDR3 has 16 residues. The CDR3 DNA follows: TGTGCCAGCAGCTCTGGGACAGACGCAGCTAACTATGGCTACACCTTC. As protein: CASSSGTDAANYGYTF.

This clonotype has just a few counts. The CDR3 here is CSAPHPPEATDTQYF. The CDR3 DNA sequence: TGCAGTGCCCCCCATCCCCCGGAGGCCACAGATACGCAGTATTTT. This chain links TRBV20-1 with TRBJ2-3, with D perhaps matching TRBD2 (5 bases). The CDR3 contains 15 residues. V lost 6 bases to trimming and J lost 2 bases, with 18 bases between them. Germline assignment: CDR1 DFQATT and CDR2 SNEGSKA (reference sequence).

The chain has TRBV20-1 and TRBJ2-7; D call uncertain. Germline V CDR1 and CDR2: DFQATT, SNEGSKA (reference sequence). The CDR3 loop spans 12 amino acids. The V and J ends lost 7 bases and 0 bases respectively, with 10 bases between them. The CDR3: CSGLTGSYEQYF. DNA for the CDR3: TGCAGTGGCCTAACTGGCTCCTACGAGCAGTACTTC.

The rearrangement links TRBV27 to TRBJ2-1; 7 nucleotides agree with TRBD1. The trim removed 7 bases at V and 0 bases at J, leaving 9 bases unmatched. CDR1 MNHEY and CDR2 SMNVEV come from the germline V gene (reference sequence). This CDR3 region has 16 residues. The CDR3 here is CASNRGQATSYNEQFF. The CDR3 DNA sequence: TGTGCCAGCAACCGAGGACAGGCCACCTCCTACAATGAGCAGTTCTTC.

The genes are TRBV11-2 and TRBJ1-4; D ambiguous. This CDR3 is built from 13 residues. Germline V CDR1 and CDR2: SGHAT, FQNNGV. The V gene lost 2 bases and the J gene lost 0 bases, with 1 base spanning the gap. The CDR3 DNA reads TGTGCCAGCAGCTTACCAACTAATGAAAAACTGTTTTTT. Encoded protein: CASSLPTNEKLFF. The complete variable domain, with remaining parts taken from reference TRBV11-2 and TRBJ1-4, reads EAGVAQSPRYKIIEKRQSVAFWCNPISGHATLYWYQQILGQGPKLLIQFQNNGVVDDSQLPKDRFSAERLKGVDSTLKIQPAKLEDSAVYLCASSLPTNEKLFFGSGTQLSVL.

The chain uses TRBV7-2 and TRBJ2-1, with D uncertain. Trimming cost V 5 bases and J 13 bases, with 21 bases left between them. The CDR3 totals 14 residues. Germline V gene data show CDR1 as SGHTA and CDR2 as FQGNSA. The DNA of the CDR3 is TGTGCCAGCAGCCTCCGCCGAGACATTCCCCTTCAGTTCTTC. It translates to CASSLRRDIPLQFF. Combining the CDR3 with reference TRBV7-2 and TRBJ2-1 gives the whole variable domain GAGVSQSPSNKVTEKGKDVELRCDPISGHTALYWYRQSLGQGLEFLIYFQGNSAPDKSGLPSDRFSAERTGGSVSTLTIQRTQQEDSAVYLCASSLRRDIPLQFFGPGTRLTVL.

This chain uses TRBV6-1 with TRBJ2-7, with 7 nucleotides matching TRBD1. The CDR3 consists of 15 residues. CDR1 MNHNS and CDR2 SASEGT come from the germline V gene. Trimming took 5 bases from V and 5 from J; bases not matched to a gene: 12. Written as DNA, the CDR3 is TGTGCCAGCAGTTACTCGAGACAGGGTAGCCACGAGCAGTACTTC. The encoded protein is CASSYSRQGSHEQYF.

This chain uses TRBV7-6 with TRBJ1-1; no definite D call. CDR3 length: 13 residues. Looked up from germline, CDR1 is SGHVS and CDR2 is FNYEAQ. Trimming pared 3 bases from V and 4 bases from J, leaving 9 bases between. The chain's CDR3 is CASSFSAGTEAFF. CDR3 nucleotides: TGTGCCAGCAGCTTTTCGGCGGGCACTGAAGCTTTCTTT.

On this clonotype itself: An end of the junction does not agree with germline; a read error may underlie this. The gene calls are TRBV5-6 and TRBJ1-3; 7 bases align to TRBD1. Germline V gene sequence: CDR1 SGHDT, CDR2 YYEEEE. The CDR3 contains 14 residues. The DNA for the CDR3 is TGCGCCAGCAGCTCGACAGGGATAGGAAACACCATATATTTT. This gives the protein CASSSTGIGNTIYF.

The chain is built from TRBV9 and TRBJ1-2; 8 positions agree with TRBD1. The germline V gene encodes CDR1 SGDLS and CDR2 YYNGEE. CDR3 size: 13 residues. J was trimmed by 6 bases and V by 3 bases; bases with no gene match: 4. The CDR3 loop is CASSGTGSHGYTF. Here the CDR3 DNA reads TGTGCCAGCAGCGGGACAGGGAGCCATGGCTACACCTTC.

This rearrangement joins TRBV27 to TRBJ2-2; D remains ambiguous. Between the trimmed V and J ends, which lost 1 base and 3 bases, there was a span of 6 bases. This CDR3 has 14 residues. Germline loops: CDR1 MNHEY, CDR2 SMNVEV (reference sequence). CDR3 nucleotides: TGTGCCAGCAGTTTATATCGGGACACCGGGGAGCTGTTTTTT. Its translation is CASSLYRDTGELFF.

This chain joins TRBV30 and TRBJ2-5, with D uncertain. The germline gives CDR1 GTSNPN, CDR2 SVGIG (reference sequence). CDR3 length: 13 residues. The V end lost 0 bases, the J end lost 4 bases, and 9 bases lay between the germline ends. The CDR3 is CAWSVRIPETQYF. In DNA, the CDR3 is TGTGCCTGGAGTGTACGCATACCAGAGACCCAGTACTTC.

The genes are TRBV27 and TRBJ2-3; the D is unclear. Germline assignment: CDR1 MNHEY and CDR2 SMNVEV (reference sequence). The CDR3 loop spans 14 amino acids. Trimming stripped 6 bases from V and 0 bases from J, with 10 bases between. The CDR3 DNA follows: TGTGCCAGCAGCCCGATATGGAGCACAGATACGCAGTATTTT. Protein: CASSPIWSTDTQYF.

The chain joins TRBV20-1 to TRBJ2-1; 10 bases are a match to TRBD2. From germline, CDR1 is DFQATT and CDR2 SNEGSKA (reference sequence). The CDR3 spans 15 residues. J lost 4 bases, V lost 4 bases, and 7 bases had no gene match. The CDR3 DNA sequence: TGCAGTGCTATCCCCAGCGGGAGGGGGTACAATGAGCAGTTCTTC. This sequence encodes CSAIPSGRGYNEQFF.